Sequencing of this T cell receptor (beta chain) was carried out in a study of T cell changes during pregnancy in multiple sclerosis. Generated by immunoSEQ multiplex PCR, the TCRdb table keeps only in-frame clones and is missing some. The sample includes around 50,000 clones, 75% to 95% of them seen just once. V lost 8 bases to trimming and J lost 4 bases, with 20 bases between them. CDR3 size: 15 residues. The V gene's germline CDR1 is MNHEY and CDR2 SMNVEV (reference sequence). The sample consisted of peripheral blood, taken after pregnancy. This sequence joins TRBV27 and TRBJ1-1; D might be TRBD1 (5 bases). The receptor comes from a female donor in good health, enrolled as a control in a pregnancy study. The CDR3 protein is CASVPRDGDGTEAFF. CDR3 coding DNA: TGTGCCAGCGTACCGCGGGACGGGGATGGCACTGAAGCTTTCTTT.